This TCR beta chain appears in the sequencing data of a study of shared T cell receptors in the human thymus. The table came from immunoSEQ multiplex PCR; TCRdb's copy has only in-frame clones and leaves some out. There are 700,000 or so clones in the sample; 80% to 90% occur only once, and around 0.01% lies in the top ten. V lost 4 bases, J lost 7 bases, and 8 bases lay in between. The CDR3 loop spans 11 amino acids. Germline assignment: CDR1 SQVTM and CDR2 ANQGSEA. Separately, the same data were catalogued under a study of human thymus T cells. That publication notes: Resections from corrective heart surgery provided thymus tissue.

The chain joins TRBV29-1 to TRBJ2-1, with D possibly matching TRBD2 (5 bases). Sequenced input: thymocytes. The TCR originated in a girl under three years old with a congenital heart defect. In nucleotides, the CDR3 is TGCAGCGTTGGTGGCGGGAATGAGCAGTTCTTC. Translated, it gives CSVGGGNEQFF.